The 11 T cell receptor beta chains reported below all come from one sample, sequenced in a study of cytomegalovirus exposure and HLA in healthy donors. Primers: 60 Vbeta forward and 13 Jbeta reverse. Profiled with immunoSEQ multiplex PCR; TCRdb holds only in-frame clones, not every one. The sample includes 110,000 to 150,000 clones, about 85% of them seen just once. The sequenced material came from PBMCs. All receptors derive from a boy aged 2 to 9 in good health and CMV-seronegative.

The J gene is TRBJ1-3, the V gene TRBV15; D not certain. V lost 1 base, J lost 0 bases, and 10 bases lay in between. The V gene's germline CDR1 is LNHNV and CDR2 YYDKDF (reference sequence). CDR3 length equals 16 residues. The CDR3 bases are TGTGCCACCAGCAGAGCCGACGGGATCTCTGGAAACACCATATATTTT. It yields the protein CATSRADGISGNTIYF.

This clone was seen only a few times. The chain couples TRBV5-4 to TRBJ1-1, with TRBD1 as a possible D gene (6 bases). CDR1 is SGHNT, CDR2 YYREEE, per germline (reference sequence). Trimming left V 0 bases short and J 11 bases short, with 11 bases between. The CDR3 runs to 12 residues. Written as DNA, the CDR3 is TGTGCCAGCAGCTTGGGGGTTGGGGGCGCTTTCTTT. It codes for CASSLGVGGAFF.

The chain has TRBV27 and TRBJ2-7, with D possibly matching TRBD2 (6 bases). V lost 8 bases and J lost 3, with 11 bases in between. There are 12 residues in the CDR3. CDR1 is MNHEY and CDR2 is SMNVEV in the germline V gene (reference sequence). DNA of the CDR3: TGTGCCAGCCGCGGGGAGTTCTACGAGCAGTACTTC. This translates into CASRGEFYEQYF.

A remark on this clone: The junction departs from the called germline gene at one end, perhaps through a read error. Other DNA variants within this sample encode the same CDR3. V gene TRBV4-3 combines with J gene TRBJ2-1; 7 nucleotides align to TRBD1. The CDR3 has 15 amino acids. The germline gives CDR1 LGHNA, CDR2 YSLEER. Written as DNA, the CDR3 is TGCGCCAGCAGCCCCCGGGACAGCAGCTACAACGAGCAGTTCTTC. This sequence encodes CASSPRDSSYNEQFF.

The rearrangement uses TRBV7-3 and TRBJ1-6, with 7 bases that match TRBD1. J gave up 9 bases and V 2 bases, and 1 base lay outside the gene matches. Germline CDR1 and CDR2: SGHTA and FQGTGA. CDR3 length: 13 amino acids. CDR3 residues: CASSLAGGSPLHF. Written as DNA, the CDR3 is TGTGCCAGCAGCTTAGCAGGGGGTTCACCCCTCCACTTT.

The chain couples TRBV6-1 to TRBJ2-7; 7 nucleotides match TRBD1. CDR3 length: 14 amino acids. Germline V gives CDR1 MNHNS, CDR2 SASEGT. J gave up 1 base and V 7 bases, and 7 bases lay outside the gene matches. CDR3 coding DNA: TGTGCCAGCACTAAAAGGGACAGTTCCTACGAGCAGTACTTC. It translates to CASTKRDSSYEQYF.

The gene calls are TRBV4-2 and TRBJ1-3; no clear D gene. The V and J ends lost 0 bases and 0 bases respectively, with 15 bases between them. Germline CDR1 reads LGHNA; CDR2 reads YNFKEQ. The length of the CDR3 is 18 residues. The DNA for the CDR3 is TGTGCCAGCAGCCAAGATTTTGGCCCGTTCCTCTCTGGAAACACCATATATTTT. Its protein product is CASSQDFGPFLSGNTIYF.

V gene TRBV28 combines with J gene TRBJ2-7, with D perhaps TRBD2 (6 bases). This CDR3 has 15 residues. The V end lost 4 bases, the J end lost 4 bases, and 17 bases lay between the germline ends. Per germline, CDR1 MDHEN and CDR2 SYDVKM. The CDR3, as DNA: TGTGCCAGCAGTTCAGGACTAACAACCCAATACGAGCAGTACTTC. Translating gives CASSSGLTTQYEQYF.

The rearrangement joins TRBV19 to TRBJ2-3; 8 bases match TRBD2. The CDR3 consists of 15 residues. Trimming removed 3 bases from V and 2 bases from J; junction bases left unmatched: 4. The germline gives CDR1 LNHDA, CDR2 SQIVND (reference sequence). The CDR3 DNA reads as TGTGCCAGTAGTATCTTCGGGAGGGCCACAGATACGCAGTATTTT. It is translated as CASSIFGRATDTQYF.

This chain connects TRBV6-5 to TRBJ2-5, with no clear D. This CDR3 is built from 13 residues. Trimming took 5 bases from V and 3 from J, leaving 10 bases between them. CDR1 is MNHEY and CDR2 is SVGAGI in the germline V gene. The CDR3 spells CASSRGLEETQYF. CDR3 in DNA: TGTGCCAGCAGTCGTGGCCTGGAAGAGACCCAGTACTTC.

The rearrangement uses TRBV7-3 and TRBJ2-1; the match to TRBD2 covers 11 bases. The CDR3 contains 15 residues. J was trimmed by 3 bases and V by 5 bases; bases with no gene match: 3. Germline V gene data show CDR1 as SGHTA and CDR2 as FQGTGA. For the CDR3, the DNA is TGTGCCAGCAGCCCGGGACTAGCGGTCTACAATGAGCAGTTCTTC. It specifies CASSPGLAVYNEQFF. The full variable domain, rest sourced from reference TRBV7-3 and TRBJ2-1, is GAGVSQTPSNKVTEKGKYVELRCDPISGHTALYWYRQSLGQGPEFLIYFQGTGAADDSGLPNDRFFAVRPEGSVSTLKIQRTERGDSAVYLCASSPGLAVYNEQFFGPGTRLTVL.